This TCR beta chain was profiled in a study of tumor-infiltrating lymphocytes in primary liver carcinoma. This clonotype was counted a single time. The junction does not match germline at one end; this may be a read error. TCR beta cDNA was reverse-transcribed from 400 to 500 ng of total RNA. The reaction used a constant-region primer and ProtoScript II reverse transcriptase. It was through three nested multiplex PCR rounds of slightly modified ARM-PCR that TCR beta libraries arose. In TCRdb, the multiplex PCR reads were re-called with MiXCR into one record per CDR3 protein. This sample has about 96,000 distinct CDR3 sequences, with around 68% found just once. The tissue used was unsorted bulk material of 20-30 mg. RNA and DNA were co-extracted from it with the AllPrep DNA/RNA mini kit. Sequencing used tumor-adjacent normal liver tissue. The clonotype comes from a man aged 40-49 years with primary liver carcinoma and hepatitis B virus infection.

CDR3 sequence: CASSQDSSGSYYKQYF. CDR3 sequence (DNA): TGCGCCAGCAGCCAAGATTCTAGCGGAAGCTACTACAAGCAGTACTTC. This chain joins TRBV4-1 and TRBJ2-7, with TRBD2 matching 7 bases. The CDR3 sequence is 16 residues long. The germline gives CDR1 MGHRA, CDR2 YSYEKL.